The entry below gives a single T cell receptor beta chain sequence along with its context. CDR1 and CDR2 (germline): SGHTA, FQGTGA. V lost 3 bases to trimming and J lost 3 bases, with 10 bases between them. The CDR3 has 14 residues. This sample is drawn from a study of blood T cell repertoires in COVID-19. Study-level background: Italy, Spain and the United States were the sources of the convalescent and acute COVID-19 samples. T cells, B-cell-depleted T cells, or PBMCs provided the cDNA or gDNA that served as material.

How the authors handled the data: Amplification from reference gene primers served as the basis for estimated nucleated cell counts. The repertoire was sequenced with immunoSEQ multiplex PCR; TCRdb's copy has only in-frame clones and lacks some. The DNA was the basis for D and trimming; V, J and clone size are from that table. The table has 50,000 to 55,000 clones, 82% seen once. It was during active infection that Seattle patients were enrolled and then longitudinally followed. This chain connects TRBV7-3 to TRBJ2-3; D is ambiguous. The TCR sequence derives from a man older than 75 with COVID-19, enrolled during active disease. Sequenced input: peripheral blood. CDR3: CASSLAGRTDTQYF. DNA of the CDR3: TGTGCCAGCAGCTTGGCAGGCCGTACAGATACGCAGTATTTT.